Below, 11 T cell receptor beta chains from the same sample are listed, as sequenced in a study of blood T cell repertoires in COVID-19. The data were produced by immunoSEQ multiplex PCR, yet TCRdb's version contains in-frame clones alone and is incomplete. The sample shows about 280,000 clones, 88% of them seen only once. What was sequenced was peripheral blood. These receptors were collected from a man aged 18 to 29 with active or convalescent COVID-19.

V is TRBV10-2 and J is TRBJ2-3; tentative D call: TRBD2 (5 bases). Germline V gene lookup returns CDR1 WSHSY and CDR2 SAAADI. The CDR3 extends over 15 amino acids. The V and J ends lost 2 bases and 2 bases respectively, with 11 bases between them. CDR3 sequence: CASSETTTSTDTQYF. In DNA, the CDR3 is TGCGCCAGCAGTGAGACGACTACTTCCACAGATACGCAGTATTTT.

The chain carries TRBV6-2 or TRBV6-3 and TRBJ2-1; the D is unclear. The germline gives CDR1 MNHEY, CDR2 SVGEGT. The germline V and J ends were trimmed by 6 bases and 4 bases, with 13 bases remaining between them. There are 14 residues in the CDR3. The CDR3 region is CASSLEPRYNEQFF. The CDR3 DNA reads as TGTGCCAGCAGCCTCGAGCCCAGGTACAATGAGCAGTTCTTC.

This chain joins TRBV2 and TRBJ1-1; TRBD1 matches 11 bases. This CDR3 comprises 14 residues. Losses at the gene ends were 7 bases for V and 6 bases for J; bases not matched to a gene: 7. Germline V lookup: CDR1 SNHLY, CDR2 FYNNEI. This chain's CDR3 is CASKRGQGDSEAFF. CDR3 DNA: TGTGCCAGCAAGAGGGGACAGGGGGATTCTGAAGCTTTCTTT.

The V call is TRBV2, the J call TRBJ1-2; TRBD1 might be the D (6 bases). The V gene's germline CDR1 is SNHLY and CDR2 FYNNEI. Trimming took off 6 bases at V and 0 bases at J, with 11 bases between the two ends. The CDR3 extends over 14 amino acids. This CDR3 reads CASSGQKANYGYTF. CDR3 sequence (DNA): TGTGCCAGCAGCGGACAGAAAGCTAACTATGGCTACACCTTC.

The CDR3 sequence: CASSRQGNTEAFF. CDR3 DNA sequence: TGCGCCAGCAGCAGACAGGGAAACACTGAAGCTTTCTTT. This rearrangement joins TRBV4-1 to TRBJ1-1, with 7 bases identical to TRBD1. V dropped 5 bases and J dropped 2; count of bases not matched to a gene: 2. The CDR3 runs to 13 residues. Germline V gene data show CDR1 as MGHRA and CDR2 as YSYEKL.

The chain couples TRBV4-3 to TRBJ1-5, with 7 nucleotides matching TRBD1. With 3 bases clipped from V and 5 bases from J, the junction kept 7 bases outside the gene matches. The V gene's germline CDR1 is LGHNA and CDR2 YSLEER. The CDR3 covers 15 residues. Here the CDR3 DNA reads TGCGCCAGCAGCCAGGGACAGAGAGCCGATCAGCCCCAGCATTTT. As protein: CASSQGQRADQPQHF.

The count of this clone is one. The CDR3 bases are TGTGCCAGCTCTTCGGAGAGAGGGAACACTGAAGCTTTCTTT. This codes for CASSSERGNTEAFF. The chain combines TRBV2 with TRBJ1-1, with no clear D. Germline V gene lookup returns CDR1 SNHLY and CDR2 FYNNEI. The V end lost 8 bases, the J end lost 1 base, and 14 bases lay between the germline ends. The CDR3 sequence is 14 residues long.

The CDR3 is CASNKETQYF. DNA for the CDR3: TGTGCCAGCAATAAAGAGACCCAGTACTTC. The gene calls are TRBV6-4 and TRBJ2-5; no reliable D call. V lost 7 bases, J lost 3 bases, and 3 bases lay in between. CDR3 length: 10 residues. Germline V gene data show CDR1 as MRHNA and CDR2 as SNTAGT.

The chain combines TRBV5-1 with TRBJ2-7; 7 bases fit TRBD1. Looked up from germline, CDR1 is SGHRS and CDR2 is YFSETQ. Losses at the gene ends were 4 bases for V and 6 bases for J; bases not matched to a gene: 4. CDR3 size: 12 residues. The CDR3 DNA sequence: TGCGCCAGCAGCCTTTGGACAGGCGAGCAGTACTTC. Translating it yields CASSLWTGEQYF.

The V gene is TRBV9, the J gene TRBJ1-6, with D possibly TRBD1 on 6 matching bases. The germline V gene has CDR1 SGDLS and CDR2 YYNGEE. Trimming pared 6 bases from V and 7 bases from J, leaving 14 bases between. The length of the CDR3 is 14 residues. This CDR3 reads CASNPGQRNSPLHF. As DNA, the CDR3 is TGTGCCAGCAACCCGGGACAACGGAATTCACCCCTCCACTTT.

The chain links TRBV9 to TRBJ2-3, with D maybe TRBD1 (6 bases). CDR1 and CDR2 from the germline V gene are SGDLS and YYNGEE. Trimming removed 0 bases at V and 2 bases at J, with 10 bases between. The CDR3 runs to 15 residues. The CDR3 loop reads CASSVEAGATDTQYF. DNA for the CDR3: TGTGCCAGCAGCGTAGAGGCAGGGGCCACAGATACGCAGTATTTT.